Below, 28 T cell receptor beta chains from the same sample are listed, as sequenced in a study of post-analysis software for immune sequencing data. The antigens of these receptors remain unknown. Study-wide results and limits: In patients, about five TRBV segments were more frequent than in controls, with TRBV5-6, TRBV5-1 and TRBV20-1 among them.

Presence of unique molecular identifiers characterized the TCR beta cDNA libraries. TCRdb reanalysed the PCR reads using MiXCR and keeps one entry per CDR3 protein. Of about 170,000 distinct CDR3 sequences listed, approximately 31% are singletons. Sample: blood. These receptors originate from a girl between 10 and 17 years old with multiple sclerosis.

This clonotype was counted ten times or more. The J gene is TRBJ2-3, the V gene TRBV24-1; D gene unclear. This CDR3 region has 18 residues. The germline V gene has CDR1 KGHDR and CDR2 SFDVKD. The V gene lost 2 bases and the J gene lost 3 bases, with 20 bases spanning the gap. The CDR3 sequence: CATSDSPFGVIGTDTQYF. DNA for the CDR3: TGTGCCACCAGTGATTCCCCTTTTGGGGTGATAGGAACAGATACGCAGTATTTT.

This clonotype occurred many times. The chain has TRBV19 and TRBJ1-2; the D gene is possibly TRBD1 (5 bases). The ends were cut back, 6 bases at V and 1 base at J, with 15 bases in the middle. The CDR3 length is 15 residues. CDR1 and CDR2 from the germline V gene are LNHDA and SQIVND (reference sequence). The CDR3 loop is CASRTATGLNYGYTF. CDR3 coding DNA: TGTGCCAGTAGGACAGCGACCGGGCTTAACTATGGCTACACCTTC.

This clonotype has ten or more counts. This chain joins TRBV9 and TRBJ2-3; 9 bases are a match to TRBD2. The CDR3 is made up of 17 amino acids. Losses at the gene ends were 0 bases for V and 2 bases for J; bases not matched to a gene: 7. Per germline, CDR1 SGDLS and CDR2 YYNGEE. The CDR3, as DNA: TGTGCCAGCAGCGTAGGTTGGCTAGCGGGGATCACAGATACGCAGTATTTT. Protein product: CASSVGWLAGITDTQYF. The entire variable domain, with the rest obtained from reference TRBV9 and TRBJ2-3, is as follows: DSGVTQTPKHLITATGQRVTLRCSPRSGDLSVYWYQQSLDQGLQFLIQYYNGEERAKGNILERFSAQQFPDLHSELNLSSLELGDSALYFCASSVGWLAGITDTQYFGPGTRLTVL.

This clonotype was found a few times. This rearrangement joins TRBV5-1 to TRBJ1-1; 9 bases fit TRBD1. The CDR3 runs to 15 residues. Germline CDR1 and CDR2: SGHRS and YFSETQ. Trimming took 5 bases from V and 5 from J; bases not matched to a gene: 10. The CDR3 region is CASSSGQGYGTEAFF. In DNA form, the CDR3 reads TGCGCCAGCAGTTCGGGACAGGGATATGGAACTGAAGCTTTCTTT.

V usage is TRBV2 and J usage is TRBJ2-7; 7 nucleotides line up with TRBD1. V gave up 6 bases and J gave up 3 bases; unmatched junction bases: 5. The CDR3 length is 13 residues. Germline CDR1 SNHLY, CDR2 FYNNEI. CDR3 in amino acids: CASRDRSSYEQYF. The CDR3 DNA follows: TGTGCCAGCAGGGACAGGTCAAGCTACGAGCAGTACTTC.

This clonotype was observed at least ten times. The V gene is TRBV5-1, the J gene TRBJ2-3; tentatively, D is TRBD1 (6 bases). Germline V gene sequence: CDR1 SGHRS, CDR2 YFSETQ. CDR3 length: 15 amino acids. The V and J ends lost 5 bases and 2 bases respectively, with 15 bases between them. The CDR3 reads CASSSGTITTDTQYF. CDR3 DNA: TGCGCCAGCAGTTCCGGGACAATAACCACAGATACGCAGTATTTT.

The chain has TRBV5-1 and TRBJ1-1; 10 nucleotides match TRBD1. This CDR3 comprises 17 residues. V was pared by 3 bases and J by 0 bases, with 8 bases of the junction left unmatched. Germline V lookup: CDR1 SGHRS, CDR2 YFSETQ. DNA for the CDR3: TGCGCCAGCAGCTACTTGACAGGGGGCTCCATGAACACTGAAGCTTTCTTT. Translated: CASSYLTGGSMNTEAFF.

To note about this clonotype: One end of the junction is discordant with germline, which a read error may explain. The chain has TRBV3-1 and TRBJ2-1; a weak D match, TRBD2 (5 bases). CDR1 and CDR2 (germline): LGHDT, YNNKEL (reference sequence). CDR3 size: 13 residues. CDR3 residues: CTSGPRVGDEQFF. CDR3 DNA sequence: TGTACCAGCGGTCCTCGAGTGGGCGATGAGCAGTTCTTC.

As for this clonotype: A clone one base away is much larger, so this may be a read error. The CDR3 loop is CASGSYNEQFF. The CDR3 nucleotides are TGCGCCAGCGGATCCTACAATGAGCAGTTCTTC. This sequence joins TRBV5-1 and TRBJ2-1; D ambiguous. Germline V gene lookup returns CDR1 SGHRS and CDR2 YFSETQ. Deletions cut 7 bases from V and 1 base from J, with 3 bases between. The CDR3 loop spans 11 amino acids.

This clonotype was seen many times. The chain is built from TRBV20-1 and TRBJ2-1; D is uncertain. Looked up from germline, CDR1 is DFQATT and CDR2 is SNEGSKA (reference sequence). The CDR3 consists of 13 residues. Trimming left V 0 bases short and J 4 bases short, with 7 bases between. CDR3 nucleotides: TGCAGTGCTAGAGATGATGGGTACAATGAGCAGTTCTTC. This sequence encodes CSARDDGYNEQFF.

About this clonotype itself: This may come from a read error, since a much larger clone is one base off. The conserved phenylalanine or tryptophan normally closing the CDR3 is absent here, so this likely arose from a read error. The rearrangement uses TRBV29-1 and TRBJ1-2; no definite D call. Germline lookup yields CDR1 SQVTM and CDR2 ANQGSEA. The CDR3 covers 13 residues. CDR3 residues: CSQNDPALYGYTL. The CDR3 DNA reads TGCAGTCAAAACGATCCGGCGCTATATGGCTACACCTTA.

The chain links TRBV28 to TRBJ2-7; D is unresolved. V dropped 6 bases and J dropped 4 bases, with 7 bases sitting between them. This CDR3 is 11 amino acids long. From germline, CDR1 is MDHEN and CDR2 SYDVKM. CDR3: CASSFNYEQYF. Written as DNA, the CDR3 is TGTGCCAGCAGCTTTAATTACGAGCAGTACTTC.

As concerns this clonotype: Being one base from a much bigger clone, this may be a read error. The genes are TRBV6-5 and TRBJ2-7; 8 bases agree with TRBD1. This CDR3 region has 15 residues. The V gene's germline CDR1 is MNHEY and CDR2 SVGAGI. With V trimmed by 6 bases and J by 1 base, 8 bases remained unmatched. CDR3 sequence reads: CASRVRQGASYEQYF. The CDR3, as DNA: TGTGCCAGCAGAGTTAGGCAGGGGGCGTCCTACGAGCAGTACTTC.

This clonotype was counted ten times or more. The chain has TRBV6-1 and TRBJ2-7; the match to TRBD1 covers 8 bases. CDR3 size: 18 residues. Germline CDR1 is MNHNS and CDR2 is SASEGT. V was clipped by 6 bases and J by 3 bases; unmatched bases: 19. The CDR3 DNA follows: TGTGCCAGCAGAAAGCGACAGGGGTATCTGGTTGAGGACTACGAGCAGTACTTC. Its translation: CASRKRQGYLVEDYEQYF.

The chain has TRBV20-1 and TRBJ1-6, with D maybe TRBD1 (5 bases). Trimming took off 5 bases at V and 8 bases at J, with 19 bases between the two ends. The CDR3 sequence is 15 residues long. CDR1 and CDR2 from the germline V gene are DFQATT and SNEGSKA (reference sequence). CDR3 in amino acids: CSASAGDRGYSPLHF. The CDR3 nucleotides read TGCAGTGCTTCCGCCGGGGACCGAGGCTATTCACCCCTCCACTTT.

This clonotype appeared many times. This rearrangement joins TRBV18 to TRBJ2-7, with 7 nucleotides matching TRBD2. CDR1 is KGHSH, CDR2 LQKENI, per germline. This CDR3 contains 12 residues. The V segment lost 6 bases and the J segment 2 bases; nucleotides outside the gene matches: 1. CDR3 sequence reads: CASSAGAYEQYF. CDR3 in DNA: TGTGCCAGCTCCGCGGGGGCCTACGAGCAGTACTTC.

The chain recombines TRBV27 with TRBJ2-7; D is unclear. The CDR3 spans 13 residues. V lost 6 bases and J 7 bases, leaving 16 bases between the germline ends. Germline values: CDR1 MNHEY, CDR2 SMNVEV (reference sequence). DNA of the CDR3: TGTGCCAGCAGCCCTTTCCCTAGGAGAGAGCAGTACTTC. Translated, it gives CASSPFPRREQYF.

The chain uses TRBV6-1 and TRBJ1-4; D is unclear. Germline values: CDR1 MNHNS, CDR2 SASEGT. This CDR3 is built from 14 residues. The V end was cut by 3 bases, the J end by 7 bases, with 12 bases between. CDR3 amino acids: CASSDWGVGEKLFF. The DNA for the CDR3 is TGTGCCAGCAGTGATTGGGGTGTTGGTGAAAAACTGTTTTTT.

Concerning this clonotype: This sequence may be a read error, since a much larger clone differs from it by one base. The J gene is TRBJ2-1, the V gene TRBV12-3 or TRBV12-4, with 9 bases aligning to TRBD1. This CDR3 comprises 15 residues. V shed 6 bases and J 13 bases; nucleotides not matched to a gene: 16. DNA of the CDR3: TGTGCCAGCAGGGATACGGGACAGGGTAGGAAGACCCAGTTCTTC. Residues: CASRDTGQGRKTQFF.

The chain uses TRBV11-2 and TRBJ2-2, with D possibly being TRBD1 (5 bases). V was cut by 0 bases and J by 7 bases, with 12 bases left in between. The CDR3 totals 15 residues. Germline V CDR1 and CDR2: SGHAT, FQNNGV. CDR3 protein: CASSLDLGGHGELFF. The DNA for the CDR3 is TGTGCCAGCAGCTTAGATCTCGGCGGACACGGGGAGCTGTTTTTT.

The V and J genes are TRBV28 and TRBJ1-4; 9 bases fit TRBD1. The germline V gene encodes CDR1 MDHEN and CDR2 SYDVKM. The length of the CDR3 is 16 residues. CDR3 sequence (DNA): TGTGCGTCTAGACAGGGGGGGCTACGCCAGGGAGGAAAACTGTTTTTT. Translating gives CASRQGGLRQGGKLFF.

This sequence joins TRBV7-9 and TRBJ2-5; D is undetermined. This CDR3 region has 14 residues. The V end was cut by 1 base, the J end by 1 base, with 7 bases between. The V gene's germline CDR1 is SEHNR and CDR2 FQNEAQ (reference sequence). The CDR3: CASSLDHFQETQYF. The DNA for the CDR3 is TGTGCCAGCAGCTTAGATCACTTCCAAGAGACCCAGTACTTC.

The sample holds many counts of this clonotype. CDR3 sequence reads: CASGGPDYNEQFF. CDR3 sequence (DNA): TGTGCCAGCGGCGGCCCCGACTACAATGAGCAGTTCTTC. The chain couples TRBV6-5 to TRBJ2-1; D gene ambiguous. Germline V gene lookup returns CDR1 MNHEY and CDR2 SVGAGI. Trimming removed 8 bases from V and 3 bases from J, with 11 bases in between. The length of the CDR3 is 13 residues.

The chain is built from TRBV5-1 and TRBJ2-1; D unresolved. This CDR3 comprises 15 residues. Trimming stripped 3 bases from V and 0 bases from J, with 10 bases between. The germline V gene has CDR1 SGHRS and CDR2 YFSETQ. The DNA for the CDR3 is TGCGCCAGCAGCTGGGCCTCGAACTCCTACAATGAGCAGTTCTTC. Protein product: CASSWASNSYNEQFF.

The chain combines TRBV28 with TRBJ2-7; no definite D call. Trimming stripped 2 bases from V and 7 bases from J, with 21 bases between. Germline CDR1 and CDR2: MDHEN and SYDVKM. This CDR3 spans 16 amino acids. CDR3 amino acids: CASSLPSTPAGREQYF. The DNA for the CDR3 is TGTGCCAGCAGTTTACCTTCGACCCCAGCCGGGCGGGAGCAGTACTTC.

This clonotype was counted ten times or more. The chain has TRBV12-3 or TRBV12-4 and TRBJ2-7, with 14 bases identical to TRBD2. The CDR3 consists of 18 residues. V trimming: 6 bases; J trimming: 6 bases; junction bases outside the gene matches: 16. CDR3 nucleotide sequence: TGTGCCAGCAGCCTCCGCCGGAGGGGACTAGCGGGAGCGGGCGAGCAGTACTTC. Its protein is CASSLRRRGLAGAGEQYF.

This clonotype was observed a handful of times. Since a much larger clone is just one base distant, this may be a read error. The chain joins TRBV27 to TRBJ2-3, with 9 bases identical to TRBD1. Losses at the gene ends were 8 bases for V and 5 bases for J; bases not matched to a gene: 5. The CDR3 length is 13 residues. Germline assignment: CDR1 MNHEY and CDR2 SMNVEV (reference sequence). In DNA, the CDR3 is TGTGCCAGCCGGACAGGGGCGGGAGATACGCAGTATTTT. This codes for CASRTGAGDTQYF.

The chain has TRBV28 and TRBJ1-5; D unclear. CDR3 length equals 15 residues. The germline gives CDR1 MDHEN, CDR2 SYDVKM. V was cut by 2 bases and J by 3 bases, with 11 bases left in between. This chain's CDR3 is CASSLRGRDNQPQHF. The CDR3 region has the DNA TGTGCCAGCAGTTTAAGAGGGAGGGACAATCAGCCCCAGCATTTT.